The entry below describes one T cell receptor beta chain. Its antigen is unidentified. The sample belongs to a study of shared clonotypes between healthy human individuals. Study-wide points: Clonotype sharing among donors likely depends on sequencing depth. In having few donors, the study represented limited genetic and exposure-history diversity.

Original methodology: Filtering differed, since immunoSEQ gave only junction sequences and no quality scores. Some clones are missing from TCRdb's copy, which holds only in-frame ones; the method was immunoSEQ multiplex PCR. For V, J and clone size, that table is used; D and trimming come from the DNA. The sample has 1.4 million to 1.5 million clones; more than 95% are singletons. Input material: naive CD4+ T cells sorted from blood. Subset meaning: CD45RA+ positively selected. The receptor was isolated from a man aged 25-45 years in good health.

The CDR3 bases are TGTGCCAGCAGCGAGGGACAGGGGAACACTGAAGCTTTCTTT. Protein sequence: CASSEGQGNTEAFF. This chain links TRBV7-6 with TRBJ1-1; 9 nucleotides line up with TRBD1. This CDR3 comprises 14 residues. J was trimmed by 1 base and V by 5 bases; bases with no gene match: 2. Germline V gene lookup returns CDR1 SGHVS and CDR2 FNYEAQ.